Sequencing of this TCR beta chain was carried out in a study of OX40 agonist ivuxolimab in advanced cancers. Overall study results and limits: At doses 0.1 to 3.0 mg/kg, CD4+ and CD8+ clones expanded.

V was shortened by 2 bases and J by 0 bases, with 6 bases between the two germline ends. CDR1 and CDR2 (germline): SGHTA, FQGTGA. CDR3 length equals 14 residues. In regard to this clone: What it binds is not known.

Produced via immunoSEQ multiplex PCR; TCRdb's table is partial and in-frame only. The sample carries 70,000 to 100,000 clones, 90% recorded once. The source is an adult with an advanced solid tumor such as melanoma, head and neck, liver or kidney cancer. J is TRBJ2-3 and V is TRBV7-3; D call uncertain. The starting material was CD4+ or CD8+ T cells sorted from blood, obtained in a trial of the OX40 agonist ivuxolimab. The CDR3 loop reads CASSLVGSTDTQYF. The CDR3 DNA reads TGTGCCAGCAGCTTAGTTGGGAGCACAGATACGCAGTATTTT.